Below are 18 T cell receptor beta chains sequenced from a single sample in a study of regulatory T cells in long-lasting Graves disease. iRepertoire HTBI primers and Arm-PCR of CDR3 regions built TCR beta libraries. Each CDR3 protein gets one entry after TCRdb re-called the multiplex PCR reads with MiXCR. The table shows 400,000 to 500,000 distinct CDR3 sequences, with approximately 16% occurring only once. Time point of the sample: newly diagnosed GD, antithyroid drugs for less than 3 months. The TCR library used RNA extracted from PBMCs. The data were also submitted as part of a second study, on T cells in Graves' hyperthyroidism and ophthalmopathy.

The source material was peripheral blood mononuclear cells (PBMCs), sampled at new diagnosis, from a patient treated with antithyroid drugs. These receptors came from a woman aged 18-29 years with Graves disease.

The CDR3 loop is CAISAGQLRSGANVLTF. In DNA, the CDR3 is TGTGCCATCAGTGCTGGACAGCTCCGCTCTGGGGCCAACGTCCTGACTTTC. The chain has TRBV10-3 and TRBJ2-6, with TRBD1 as a possible D gene (6 bases). Trimming removed 4 bases from V and 0 bases from J, with 13 bases in between. The CDR3 extends over 17 amino acids. CDR1 ENHRY and CDR2 SYGVKD come from the germline V gene.

This clonotype was picked up many times. The genes are TRBV28 and TRBJ2-1; 11 bases align to TRBD2. Germline V CDR1 and CDR2: MDHEN, SYDVKM. V shed 1 base, J shed 4 bases, and the junction held 9 bases outside the gene matches. The CDR3 loop spans 18 amino acids. The CDR3 sequence: CASSLSKFGTSGYNEQFF. The DNA of the CDR3 is TGTGCCAGCAGTTTATCGAAGTTCGGGACTAGCGGTTACAATGAGCAGTTCTTC. Using reference TRBV28 and TRBJ2-1 for the parts outside the CDR3, the full variable domain is DVKVTQSSRYLVKRTGEKVFLECVQDMDHENMFWYRQDPGLGLRLIYFSYDVKMKEKGDIPEGYSVSREKKERFSLILESASTNQTSMYLCASSLSKFGTSGYNEQFFGPGTRLTVL.

This sequence joins TRBV7-3 and TRBJ1-1, with 7 positions matching TRBD1. The CDR3 runs 13 residues. Per germline, CDR1 SGHTA and CDR2 FQGTGA. Trimming removed 2 bases from V and 6 bases from J; junction bases left unmatched: 3. CDR3: CASSLGDSSEAFF. CDR3 bases: TGTGCCAGCAGCTTAGGGGACAGCTCTGAAGCTTTCTTT.

This clonotype was counted many times. One end of the junction fails to match germline, which may point to a read error. This chain joins TRBV4-3 and TRBJ1-1; D perhaps matches TRBD1 (5 bases). Germline CDR1 LGHNA, CDR2 YSLEER. The CDR3 totals 15 residues. The CDR3 region has the DNA TGTGCCAGCAGCCCCGGACACCCTATGAACACTGAAGCTTTCTTT. Its protein product is CASSPGHPMNTEAFF.

This clonotype was detected many times. This sequence joins TRBV28 and TRBJ2-1; 10 bases line up with TRBD2. This CDR3 spans 14 amino acids. Germline V gene data show CDR1 as MDHEN and CDR2 as SYDVKM. The trim removed 7 bases at V and 4 bases at J, leaving 4 bases unmatched. CDR3 nucleotide sequence: TGTGCCAGCACACTAGCGGGGACATACAATGAGCAGTTCTTC. It translates to CASTLAGTYNEQFF.

This clonotype has only a few counts. The chain links TRBV13 to TRBJ2-7; possibly TRBD1 for D (5 bases). Per the germline V gene, CDR1 is PRHDT and CDR2 is FYEKMQ (reference sequence). This CDR3 has 15 amino acids. The ends were cut back, 3 bases at V and 1 base at J, with 13 bases in the middle. The CDR3, as DNA: TGTGCCAGCAGCTTGGTAGGGGAAGGGTCCTACGAGCAGTACTTC. Its translation is CASSLVGEGSYEQYF. The variable domain in full, with the rest retrieved from reference TRBV13 and TRBJ2-7, is AAGVIQSPRHLIKEKRETATLKCYPIPRHDTVYWYQQGPGQDPQFLISFYEKMQSDKGSIPDRFSAQQFSDYHSELNMSSLELGDSALYFCASSLVGEGSYEQYFGPGTRLTVT.

V gene TRBV19 combines with J gene TRBJ1-2; TRBD1 aligns across 7 bases. The germline V gene encodes CDR1 LNHDA and CDR2 SQIVND (reference sequence). The CDR3 extends over 15 amino acids. The V gene end was trimmed by 7 bases and the J gene end by 2 bases; junction bases not matched to a gene: 10. CDR3 amino acids: CASTRTSGGNYGYTF. For the CDR3, the DNA is TGTGCCAGTACCAGGACGTCAGGGGGGAACTATGGCTACACCTTC.

This clonotype was observed many times. For the CDR3, the DNA is TGTGCCAGCAGCTTAGACCTAGGGTGGGACGAGCAGTACTTC. Translated, it gives CASSLDLGWDEQYF. The rearrangement joins TRBV7-2 to TRBJ2-7; D gene unclear. V lost 1 base to trimming and J lost 5 bases, with 12 bases between them. The CDR3 contains 14 residues. Germline V gene sequence: CDR1 SGHTA, CDR2 FQGNSA.

This sequence joins TRBV12-3 or TRBV12-4 and TRBJ2-3; the match to TRBD2 covers 9 bases. The CDR3 is 19 residues long. V lost 5 bases, J lost 2 bases, and 17 bases stayed unmatched. CDR3: CASSGPAGGLGKDTDTQYF. CDR3 DNA: TGTGCCAGCAGTGGGCCCGCGGGAGGGCTCGGTAAGGACACAGATACGCAGTATTTT.

The CDR3 region has the DNA TGCAGTGCTCGGACGGTACTAGAGACCCAGTACTTC. Residues: CSARTVLETQYF. The chain couples TRBV20-1 to TRBJ2-5; D gene unclear. V shed 5 bases and J shed 4 bases, with 11 bases lying between them. Germline values: CDR1 DFQATT, CDR2 SNEGSKA (reference sequence). The CDR3 has 12 residues.

This clonotype showed up just a few times. The chain is built from TRBV29-1 and TRBJ1-4; possibly TRBD1 for D (6 bases). V was clipped by 5 bases and J by 4 bases, with 17 bases between them. CDR1 SQVTM and CDR2 ANQGSEA come from the germline V gene. CDR3 length: 15 amino acids. DNA of the CDR3: TGCAGCGTTCGCCCCAGGGAGGGGGTTAATGAAAAACTGTTTTTT. Translating it yields CSVRPREGVNEKLFF.

This clonotype was counted between two and nine times. The chain couples TRBV5-1 to TRBJ2-2, with a tentative D call TRBD1 (6 bases). The CDR3 runs 16 residues. Germline V lookup: CDR1 SGHRS, CDR2 YFSETQ. V was pared by 4 bases and J by 0 bases, with 13 bases between. CDR3 sequence reads: CASSAQGRANTGELFF. Here the CDR3 DNA reads TGCGCCAGCAGCGCACAGGGAAGGGCGAACACCGGGGAGCTGTTTTTT.

This clonotype was seen at least ten times. This sequence joins TRBV12-3 or TRBV12-4 and TRBJ2-3; D is unclear. With the DNA end fitting TRBJ2-5 better, the J assignment may be wrong. The CDR3 length is 11 residues. CDR3 sequence (DNA): TGTGCCAGCAGCCTGACCGGGACCCAGTACTTC. As protein: CASSLTGTQYF.

The J gene is TRBJ1-5, the V gene TRBV4-1; D is ambiguous. V lost 1 base to trimming and J lost 6 bases, with 16 bases between them. CDR3 size: 16 residues. Germline V gives CDR1 MGHRA, CDR2 YSYEKL. For the CDR3, the DNA is TGCGCCAGCAGCCAAGTCCAAGGGATCGTCGGTCAGCCCCAGCATTTT. As protein: CASSQVQGIVGQPQHF.

This clonotype was recorded many times. Germline and junction disagree at one end, which may indicate a read error. This rearrangement joins TRBV7-9 to TRBJ1-1; tentatively, D is TRBD1 (6 bases). The CDR3 has 16 residues. Germline V lookup: CDR1 SEHNR, CDR2 FQNEAQ (reference sequence). The CDR3 loop is CASSIARGRSNTEAFF. CDR3 DNA sequence: TGTGCCAGCAGCATAGCCCGGGGGCGGTCGAACACTGAAGCTTTCTTT.

This clonotype was found many times. This chain connects TRBV6-9 to TRBJ2-7, with 8 bases that match TRBD1. The CDR3 length is 14 residues. V shed 3 bases, J shed 2 bases, and the junction held 3 bases outside the gene matches. In germline, CDR1 is MNHGY, CDR2 SVAAGI. The CDR3 region has the DNA TGTGCCAGCAGTTACTTACAGGGGGCCTACGAGCAGTACTTC. It encodes CASSYLQGAYEQYF.

Notes on this clonotype: A much bigger clone sits one base away, suggesting this may be a read error. This sequence joins TRBV28 and TRBJ2-2; D unclear. The CDR3 totals 15 residues. Trimming removed 5 bases at V and 4 bases at J, with 14 bases between. Germline CDR1 is MDHEN and CDR2 is SYDVKM. The CDR3, as DNA: TGTGCCAGCAGTGGGTCGGGCAGATTCACCGGGGAGCTGTTTTTT. It is translated as CASSGSGRFTGELFF.

The chain joins TRBV20-1 to TRBJ2-1; a possible D gene is TRBD2 (5 bases). The CDR3 loop spans 13 amino acids. V was pared by 6 bases and J by 1 base, with 10 bases between. Germline-derived CDR1 and CDR2 are DFQATT and SNEGSKA (reference sequence). The CDR3 is CSARRGSYNEQFF. In DNA, the CDR3 is TGCAGTGCCCGAAGAGGGTCCTACAATGAGCAGTTCTTC.